This TCR beta chain was recovered during a study of blood T cell repertoires in COVID-19. Across the study: Specimens from acute and convalescent COVID-19 originated in the United States, Italy and Spain. In each case, the material was cDNA or gDNA derived from T cells, B-cell-depleted T cells, or PBMCs.

How the authors handled the data: Amplifying reference gene primers gave estimates of nucleated cell counts. TCRdb keeps only in-frame clones here, not all; method: immunoSEQ multiplex PCR. That table furnishes V, J and clone size, whereas the DNA furnished D and trimming. This table holds 90,000 to 130,000 clones, around nine tenths found once. There are 14 residues in the CDR3. CDR1 is SGHNT and CDR2 is YYREEE in the germline V gene (reference sequence). V dropped 4 bases and J dropped 6; count of bases not matched to a gene: 6. The source of this sequence is a human donor in a cohort sampled during active COVID-19. The V and J genes are TRBV5-4 and TRBJ1-3, with TRBD1 matching 8 bases. The material sequenced was peripheral blood. This chain's CDR3 is CASSPGQAVNTIYF. DNA of the CDR3: TGTGCCAGCAGCCCGGGACAGGCTGTAAACACCATATATTTT.